Sequencing of this T cell receptor beta chain was carried out in a study of metastatic and nonmetastatic thyroid tumors. The CDR3 sequence is 15 residues long. Trimming left V 2 bases short and J 8 bases short, with 18 bases between. The V gene's germline CDR1 is LNHDA and CDR2 SQIVND (reference sequence). Study conclusions and caveats: Benign nodules were reported to have significantly lower TCR beta diversity than malignant thyroid tumors, in blood and tumor.

On this clone itself: The antigen is not known.

Each patient came to thyroid surgery without any prior treatment (of any kind). With MiXCR, TCRdb called clones anew from the PCR reads. Altogether roughly 15,000 clones are present, roughly 20% being singletons, with the ten largest covering roughly 13%. The chain carries TRBV19 and TRBJ1-2, with D possibly TRBD1 on 6 matching bases. Sequencing was done on a sample of blood. This TCR was sampled from a female donor with papillary thyroid cancer or a benign thyroid nodule (not recorded which). Some clones in this sample may be carry-over from other donors' samples. CDR3 coding DNA: TGTGCCAGTAGTATAAGGGGACAAGGACCTGACGGCTACACCTTC. As protein: CASSIRGQGPDGYTF.